This T cell receptor beta chain was documented in a study of blood T cell repertoires in COVID-19. Study context: T cells, B-cell-depleted T cells, or PBMCs provided the cDNA or gDNA that served as material.

The CDR3 length is 15 residues. Losses at the gene ends were 1 base for V and 0 bases for J; bases not matched to a gene: 3. Germline-derived CDR1 and CDR2 are SGHKS and YYEKEE (reference sequence). Profiled with immunoSEQ multiplex PCR; TCRdb holds only in-frame clones, not every one. The sample contains about 170,000 clones, 88% of which appear only once. The chain uses TRBV5-5 and TRBJ1-2; 7 bases are shared with TRBD1. The specimen sequenced was peripheral blood. This TCR derives from a man aged 50 to 60 who had recovered from COVID-19. DNA of the CDR3: TGTGCCAGCAGCTTGACAGGGGAAGCTAACTATGGCTACACCTTC. Translated: CASSLTGEANYGYTF.